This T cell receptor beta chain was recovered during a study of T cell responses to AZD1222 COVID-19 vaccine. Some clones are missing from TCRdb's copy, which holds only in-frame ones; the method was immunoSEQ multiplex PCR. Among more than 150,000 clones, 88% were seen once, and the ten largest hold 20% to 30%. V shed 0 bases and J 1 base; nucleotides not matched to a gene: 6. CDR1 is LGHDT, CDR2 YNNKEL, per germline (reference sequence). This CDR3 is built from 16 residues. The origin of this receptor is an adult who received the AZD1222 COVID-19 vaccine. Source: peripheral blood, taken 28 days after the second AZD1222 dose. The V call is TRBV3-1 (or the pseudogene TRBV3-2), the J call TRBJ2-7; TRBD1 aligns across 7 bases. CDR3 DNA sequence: TGTGCCAGCAGCCAAGATCAACAGGGGCTTTCCTACGAGCAGTACTTC. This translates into CASSQDQQGLSYEQYF.